Listed below are T cell receptor beta chains from one sample, sequenced in a study of blood T cell repertoires in COVID-19. Profiled with immunoSEQ multiplex PCR; TCRdb holds only in-frame clones, not every one. The repertoire holds hundreds of thousands of clones, with 83% as singletons. Sequences were obtained from peripheral blood. Every receptor here comes from a woman aged 45-60 years with acute or convalescent COVID-19. Each CDR3 is given with its conserved first and last residue.

v_call,j_call,cdr3_aa
TRBV19,TRBJ1-5,CASSTPGQGIIGPQHF
TRBV29-1,TRBJ2-1,CSVSGTGIPGNEQFF
TRBV5-1,TRBJ2-2,CASSLLWGETGELFF
TRBV4-1,TRBJ2-1,CASSYGTGGADEQFF
TRBV18,TRBJ2-7,CASSSGPRGEQYF
TRBV24-1,TRBJ2-1,CATSDPGPRSYNEQFF
TRBV9,TRBJ1-3,CASSKLGGAQNTIYF
TRBV18,TRBJ1-1,CASSPVQGNTEAFF
TRBV3-1/TRBV3-2,TRBJ2-5,CASSQGRGPEAAQYF
TRBV19,TRBJ1-2,CASSIDFSTGSRSGYTF
TRBV19,TRBJ1-2,CASSGGRDFPSKGGGYTF
TRBV11-2,TRBJ2-7,CASQRGSSYEQYF
TRBV7-9,TRBJ2-7,CASRLRTVYEQYF
TRBV7-2,TRBJ2-7,CASSPDPSSLSYEQYF
TRBV28,TRBJ1-1,CASSLAQGYPRGEAFF
TRBV28,TRBJ2-7,CASLFLGGLAYEQYF
TRBV19,TRBJ2-3,CASSLSGYSTDTQYF
TRBV27,TRBJ2-7,CASSSWRTGTSGIYEQYF
TRBV3-1/TRBV3-2,TRBJ1-2,CASSHLSEGRGGYTF
TRBV4-2,TRBJ2-3,CASSQGGSLAGGSTDTQYF
TRBV2,TRBJ2-1,CASSELELAGEEQFF
TRBV6-4,TRBJ2-1,CASSVLASSYNEQFF
TRBV18,TRBJ1-2,CASGGQGGYGYTF
TRBV11-2,TRBJ2-1,CASSLYSSGNNEQFF
TRBV6-5,TRBJ2-1,CASSYRTSGSINEQFF